The 9 T cell receptor beta chains below all came from one sample that was sequenced in a study of T-cell reconstitution after alpha-beta-depleted transplantation in children. The authors prepared the TCRbeta library with unique molecular identifiers. TCRdb ran MiXCR on the PCR reads and lists one entry per CDR3 protein. The data contain 600,000 to 700,000 distinct CDR3 sequences, roughly 17% of them singletons. Specimen: PBMCs from the stem cell graft donor, collected from the stem cell graft. These receptors were collected from a human donor who donated a stem cell graft to a child with acute myeloid leukemia.

This clonotype was observed a few times. This rearrangement joins TRBV2 to TRBJ2-1; D gene unclear. The CDR3 runs 17 residues. Germline lookup yields CDR1 SNHLY and CDR2 FYNNEI. V was trimmed by 3 bases and J by 4 bases, leaving 19 bases between them. CDR3 in DNA: TGTGCCAGCAGTGATTTACGTCAGATCCACTTATACAATGAGCAGTTCTTC. It translates to CASSDLRQIHLYNEQFF.

The V call is TRBV11-2, the J call TRBJ2-7; 8 nucleotides align to TRBD1. With V trimmed by 4 bases and J by 2 bases, 7 bases remained unmatched. The CDR3 is 15 amino acids. Germline V gives CDR1 SGHAT, CDR2 FQNNGV. CDR3 nucleotides: TGTGCCAGCAGCTCCGGACAGGGTCTAACCTACGAGCAGTACGTC. It yields the protein CASSSGQGLTYEQYV.

This clonotype was counted a few times. The chain has TRBV12-3 or TRBV12-4 and TRBJ1-1; 12 bases fit TRBD1. This CDR3 has 16 residues. The V segment lost 3 bases and the J segment 4 bases; nucleotides outside the gene matches: 6. CDR3 amino acids: CASSFGGQGARTEAFF. CDR3 sequence (DNA): TGTGCCAGCAGTTTTGGGGGACAGGGGGCACGCACTGAAGCTTTCTTT.

This clonotype was counted ten times or more. The V and J genes are TRBV4-3 and TRBJ1-5, with 9 bases identical to TRBD1. The CDR3 contains 16 residues. The junction had 3 bases not matched to a gene; V was cut back by 0 bases and J by 3 bases. Germline V gene sequence: CDR1 LGHNA, CDR2 YSLEER. This CDR3 reads CASSQDGTGSNQPQHF. Here the CDR3 DNA reads TGCGCCAGCAGCCAAGATGGGACAGGGTCCAATCAGCCCCAGCATTTT.

This clonotype occurred a few times. The genes are TRBV5-1 and TRBJ2-7, with D possibly TRBD1 on 5 matching bases. There are 15 residues in the CDR3. Trimming left V 0 bases short and J 1 base short, with 11 bases between. The germline V gene encodes CDR1 SGHRS and CDR2 YFSETQ. CDR3 coding DNA: TGCGCCAGCAGCTTGGGACAGCAGCTTTCCTACGAGCAGTACTTC. Translation: CASSLGQQLSYEQYF.

The chain couples TRBV4-3 to TRBJ2-5; D remains ambiguous. Trimming took off 0 bases at V and 5 bases at J, with 10 bases between the two ends. The germline gives CDR1 LGHNA, CDR2 YSLEER. This CDR3 spans 14 amino acids. The CDR3 DNA follows: TGCGCCAGCAGCCAAGAACCGCTGAGGGAGACCCAGTACTTC. Its translation: CASSQEPLRETQYF.

V gene TRBV18 combines with J gene TRBJ2-7; TRBD1 might be the D (6 bases). V was cut by 5 bases and J by 4 bases, with 15 bases left in between. The CDR3 is 14 residues long. The germline V gene has CDR1 KGHSH and CDR2 LQKENI. The CDR3 nucleotides read TGTGCCAGCTCATCCTTCCGGGACACTTACGAGCAGTACTTC. It specifies CASSSFRDTYEQYF.

A few counts support this clonotype. The J gene is TRBJ2-3, the V gene TRBV4-2, with TRBD1 identical over 9 bases. J gave up 3 bases and V 1 base, and 8 bases lay outside the gene matches. CDR1 LGHNA and CDR2 YNFKEQ come from the germline V gene. This CDR3 contains 17 residues. Here the CDR3 reads CASSQGAGTGLTDTQYF. Written as DNA, the CDR3 is TGTGCCAGCAGCCAAGGGGCGGGGACAGGGTTAACAGATACGCAGTATTTT.

This clonotype was recorded at least ten times. The chain's CDR3 is CSARPRVGNTDTQYF. The CDR3 DNA sequence: TGCAGTGCTAGACCCAGGGTCGGCAACACAGATACGCAGTATTTT. This sequence joins TRBV20-1 and TRBJ2-3, with D tentatively TRBD1 (5 bases). This CDR3 is built from 15 residues. Germline CDR1 and CDR2: DFQATT and SNEGSKA (reference sequence). V was trimmed by 2 bases and J by 2 bases, leaving 14 bases between them.